What follows is one TCR beta chain and its context. What it recognizes is unknown. The data originate from a study of identical twins. Whole-study results and caveats: Abundant beta clonotypes from cord blood had fewer insertions, unlike memory repertoires, which showed none. Donors were not followed over many years; analysis was cross-sectional. Analyses of zero insertions could, in part, be confounded by invariant MAIT and iNKT cells.

The CDR3 runs to 16 residues. Germline loops: CDR1 WNHNN, CDR2 SYGVQD (reference sequence). V shed 2 bases and J 0 bases; nucleotides not matched to a gene: 4. TCRdb fed the 5' RACE reads into MiXCR, producing one record per CDR3 protein. The repertoire holds around 370,000 distinct CDR3 sequences, with 9% as singletons. This TCR derives from a woman aged 45-59 years in good health. The V and J genes are TRBV10-1 and TRBJ2-1; 7 bases line up with TRBD2. The sequencing sample was made of naive T cells sorted from blood. The CDR3 here is CASSETGGSSYNEQFF. CDR3 sequence (DNA): TGCGCCAGCAGTGAGACCGGCGGGAGCTCCTACAATGAGCAGTTCTTC.